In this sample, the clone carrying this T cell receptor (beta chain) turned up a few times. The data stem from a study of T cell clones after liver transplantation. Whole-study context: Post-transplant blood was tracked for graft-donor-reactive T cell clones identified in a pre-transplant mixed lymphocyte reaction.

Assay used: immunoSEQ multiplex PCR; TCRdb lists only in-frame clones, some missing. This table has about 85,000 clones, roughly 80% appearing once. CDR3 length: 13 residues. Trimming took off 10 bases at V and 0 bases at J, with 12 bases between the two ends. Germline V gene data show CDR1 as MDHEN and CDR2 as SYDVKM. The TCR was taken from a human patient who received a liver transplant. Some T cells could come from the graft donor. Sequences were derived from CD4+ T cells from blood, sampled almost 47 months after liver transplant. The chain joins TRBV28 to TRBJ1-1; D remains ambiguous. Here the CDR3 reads CATYSPLNTEAFF. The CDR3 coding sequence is TGTGCCACTTACAGCCCTCTGAACACTGAAGCTTTCTTT. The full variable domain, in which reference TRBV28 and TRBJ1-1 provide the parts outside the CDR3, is DVKVTQSSRYLVKRTGEKVFLECVQDMDHENMFWYRQDPGLGLRLIYFSYDVKMKEKGDIPEGYSVSREKKERFSLILESASTNQTSMYLCATYSPLNTEAFFGQGTRLTVV.